The 19 T cell receptor beta chains presented below share a single source sample, sequenced in a study of cytomegalovirus exposure and HLA in healthy donors. The PCR employed 60 Vbeta primers together with 13 Jbeta primers. Measured with immunoSEQ multiplex PCR; TCRdb has only the in-frame clones, and not every one. The table includes 95,000 to 150,000 clones, around 79% detected once. Sequences were obtained from PBMCs. The receptors stem from a young woman in good health and CMV-seronegative.

The V call is TRBV7-9, the J call TRBJ2-1; D perhaps matches TRBD2 (6 bases). Between the trimmed V and J ends, which lost 5 bases and 6 bases, there was a span of 14 bases. The CDR3 contains 14 residues. Germline loops: CDR1 SEHNR, CDR2 FQNEAQ (reference sequence). The CDR3 spells CASSPQGGPNEQFF. The CDR3 DNA reads TGTGCCAGCAGCCCCCAGGGAGGCCCCAATGAGCAGTTCTTC.

J is TRBJ2-3 and V is TRBV2; a weak D match, TRBD1 (5 bases). V lost 8 bases and J 1 base, leaving 13 bases between the germline ends. The CDR3 extends over 14 amino acids. From germline, CDR1 is SNHLY and CDR2 FYNNEI. The CDR3 is CASVGVHRTDTQYF. CDR3 nucleotide sequence: TGTGCCAGCGTAGGGGTACACCGCACAGATACGCAGTATTTT. Based on the CDR3 plus reference TRBV2 and TRBJ2-3, the full variable domain is EPEVTQTPSHQVTQMGQEVILRCVPISNHLYFYWYRQILGQKVEFLVSFYNNEISEKSEIFDDQFSVERPDGSNFTLKIRSTKLEDSAMYFCASVGVHRTDTQYFGPGTRLTVL.

The CDR3 DNA reads TGCGCCAGCAGCTTGGGGAGAGTTGAGCAGTTCTTC. As protein: CASSLGRVEQFF. The chain joins TRBV5-1 to TRBJ2-1, with no clear D. Germline V gene data show CDR1 as SGHRS and CDR2 as YFSETQ. CDR3 size: 12 residues. Trimming took 0 bases from V and 9 from J, leaving 7 bases between them. Full variable domain (missing parts from reference TRBV5-1 and TRBJ2-1): KAGVTQTPRYLIKTRGQQVTLSCSPISGHRSVSWYQQTPGQGLQFLFEYFSETQRNKGNFPGRFSGRQFSNSRSEMNVSTLELGDSALYLCASSLGRVEQFFGPGTRLTVL.

V usage is TRBV5-4 and J usage is TRBJ2-5; perhaps TRBD1 as D (5 bases). The V end lost 5 bases, the J end lost 1 base, and 15 bases lay between the germline ends. The CDR3 is 15 amino acids. The germline gives CDR1 SGHNT, CDR2 YYREEE (reference sequence). CDR3 nucleotides: TGTGCCAGCAGAGCTTGGGGCAGCCTCCAAGAGACCCAGTACTTC. Amino acids: CASRAWGSLQETQYF.

The J gene is TRBJ1-5, the V gene TRBV9, with 8 bases identical to TRBD1. V trimming: 3 bases; J trimming: 3 bases; junction bases outside the gene matches: 5. The germline CDR1 and CDR2 sequences are SGDLS and YYNGEE. CDR3 length equals 15 residues. Written as DNA, the CDR3 is TGTGCCAGCAGCGCAGGGACAGGCCACAATCAGCCCCAGCATTTT. Encoded protein: CASSAGTGHNQPQHF.

V usage is TRBV7-9 and J usage is TRBJ1-5; D unresolved. The germline V and J ends were trimmed by 5 bases and 3 bases, with 8 bases remaining between them. The germline CDR1 and CDR2 sequences are SEHNR and FQNEAQ (reference sequence). This CDR3 is built from 13 residues. The CDR3: CASSPDTNQPQHF. The CDR3 coding sequence is TGTGCCAGCAGCCCAGACACCAATCAGCCCCAGCATTTT. Full variable domain (remainder filled in from reference TRBV7-9 and TRBJ1-5): DTGVSQNPRHKITKRGQNVTFRCDPISEHNRLYWYRQTLGQGPEFLTYFQNEAQLEKSRLLSDRFSAERPKGSFSTLEIQRTEQGDSAMYLCASSPDTNQPQHFGDGTRLSIL.

This clone was observed a single time. CDR3 residues: CASSDLVAGVIEQYF. CDR3 DNA sequence: TGTGCCAGCAGTGATTTAGTAGCGGGGGTGATCGAGCAGTACTTC. This chain uses TRBV6-1 with TRBJ2-5; 9 positions agree with TRBD2. The end of the DNA aligns better with TRBJ2-7, so the J call may be wrong. Germline CDR1 and CDR2: MNHNS and SASEGT. This CDR3 is 15 amino acids long.

This clone is a singleton in its sample. This chain uses TRBV7-2 with TRBJ2-6; D is unclear. Trimming cost V 3 bases and J 4 bases, with 10 bases left between them. The CDR3 covers 15 residues. The V gene's germline CDR1 is SGHTA and CDR2 FQGNSA. The CDR3 DNA is TGTGCCAGCAGCTTCGCGAGGTCAGGGGCCAACGTCCTGACTTTC. It encodes CASSFARSGANVLTF.

This rearrangement joins TRBV18 to TRBJ1-1; D ambiguous. CDR3 length equals 13 residues. The ends were cut back, 9 bases at V and 5 bases at J, with 16 bases in the middle. Germline values: CDR1 KGHSH, CDR2 LQKENI. CDR3 DNA sequence: TGTGCCAGTTCCACTGGCGGGGAAACTGAAGCTTTCTTT. It specifies CASSTGGETEAFF.

This rearrangement joins TRBV5-4 to TRBJ1-2, with 7 bases aligning to TRBD1. The CDR3 is 13 amino acids. V was pared by 7 bases and J by 2 bases, with 5 bases of the junction left unmatched. Germline V gene data show CDR1 as SGHNT and CDR2 as YYREEE (reference sequence). CDR3 sequence (DNA): TGTGCCAGCCAGACAGGGATCAACTATGGCTACACCTTC. Protein product: CASQTGINYGYTF.

The J gene is TRBJ1-1, the V gene TRBV4-1; 9 bases agree with TRBD1. The germline V gene encodes CDR1 MGHRA and CDR2 YSYEKL. With 4 bases clipped from V and 5 bases from J, the junction kept 11 bases outside the gene matches. The CDR3 has 16 residues. CDR3 loop: CASSLEDGDRETEAFF. CDR3 nucleotides: TGCGCCAGCAGCCTCGAAGACGGGGACAGGGAGACTGAAGCTTTCTTT.

The J gene is TRBJ1-2, the V gene TRBV19, with D possibly TRBD1 on 5 matching bases. Germline CDR1 LNHDA, CDR2 SQIVND (reference sequence). The CDR3 has 13 amino acids. V lost 8 bases and J lost 4, with 14 bases in between. The CDR3 DNA reads as TGTGCCAGTTCTCTCCGGGGGAGCTATGGCTACACCTTC. Its translation is CASSLRGSYGYTF.

This chain connects TRBV13 to TRBJ1-2; D ambiguous. Trimming left V 3 bases short and J 7 bases short, with 9 bases between. The CDR3 has 12 amino acids. Germline V gives CDR1 PRHDT, CDR2 FYEKMQ (reference sequence). The CDR3 loop is CASSFSRGGYTF. The CDR3 DNA follows: TGTGCCAGCAGCTTTAGCCGAGGTGGCTACACCTTC.

The J gene is TRBJ1-1, the V gene TRBV5-1, with D perhaps matching TRBD1 (6 bases). This CDR3 spans 13 amino acids. Per germline, CDR1 SGHRS and CDR2 YFSETQ. V lost 0 bases and J lost 10, with 13 bases in between. DNA of the CDR3: TGCGCCAGCAGCTTGGAAACAGGGTCTGTAGCTTTCTTT. Protein: CASSLETGSVAFF.

This sequence joins TRBV7-6 and TRBJ1-2; 7 bases fit TRBD1. The CDR3 has 15 amino acids. Trimming cost V 4 bases and J 7 bases; bases outside gene matches: 12. Germline V gene lookup returns CDR1 SGHVS and CDR2 FNYEAQ. Written as DNA, the CDR3 is TGTGCCAGCAGCTCAATCACTTACAGGGGACCTGGCTACACCTTC. It translates to CASSSITYRGPGYTF.

This rearrangement joins TRBV2 to TRBJ1-2; 9 positions match TRBD1. Germline V gives CDR1 SNHLY, CDR2 FYNNEI. The CDR3 totals 14 residues. Trimming removed 6 bases from V and 7 bases from J; junction bases left unmatched: 9. The CDR3 region is CASSRDRETSGYTF. As DNA, the CDR3 is TGTGCCAGCAGCCGGGACAGGGAAACCAGTGGCTACACCTTC.

The chain links TRBV6-5 to TRBJ1-2, with no clear D. Germline V CDR1 and CDR2: MNHEY, SVGAGI. This CDR3 has 13 amino acids. The V end lost 0 bases, the J end lost 1 base, and 3 bases lay between the germline ends. DNA of the CDR3: TGTGCCAGCAGTTACTCCAGTAACTATGGCTACACCTTC. It is translated as CASSYSSNYGYTF.

The chain links TRBV6-5 to TRBJ1-3, with D maybe TRBD1 (6 bases). The CDR3 has 16 amino acids. The germline V gene encodes CDR1 MNHEY and CDR2 SVGAGI. V lost 0 bases and J 1 base, leaving 10 bases between the germline ends. CDR3 DNA sequence: TGTGCCAGCAGTTACTCGCCCGGACAGTCTGGAAACACCATATATTTT. The encoded protein is CASSYSPGQSGNTIYF.

V usage is TRBV7-2 and J usage is TRBJ1-6; D is possibly TRBD1 (5 bases). With 5 bases removed from V and 2 bases from J, the gap between germline ends came to 13 bases. The V gene's germline CDR1 is SGHTA and CDR2 FQGNSA. This CDR3 region has 16 residues. CDR3 nucleotide sequence: TGTGCCAGCAGCGAGCAGGGTGGACCCTATAATTCACCCCTCCACTTT. This codes for CASSEQGGPYNSPLHF.